This TCR beta chain was captured in a study of early T cells in non-severe SARS-CoV-2 infection. Whole-study context: The authors sequenced bulk RNA from unsorted whole blood, leaving chains unpaired.

From the 5' RACE reads, TCRdb called clonotypes with MiXCR, one entry per CDR3 protein. The sample has 65,000 to 75,000 distinct CDR3 sequences; around 13% are singletons. The V end was cut by 5 bases, the J end by 10 bases, with 15 bases between. The CDR3 length is 14 residues. Germline V gene data show CDR1 as MGHRA and CDR2 as YSYEKL. There are many counts of this clonotype. The rearrangement joins TRBV4-1 to TRBJ1-6; D is ambiguous. This TCR derives from an adult who was a healthcare worker with PCR-confirmed SARS-CoV-2 infection or an uninfected control (not recorded which). Sequencing used whole blood. The CDR3 here is CASSRRDGESPLHF. CDR3 nucleotide sequence: TGCGCCAGCAGCAGAAGAGATGGGGAATCACCCCTCCACTTT.